This T cell receptor (beta chain) was observed in a study of blood T cells in healthy people across ages. Overall study results and limits: TCR beta diversity, measured per million T cells, fell in a roughly linear way with age.

Alongside a J-beta primer mix, a sample-barcoded 5' primer served in a second PCR lasting roughly 6 to 11 cycles. TCRdb ran MiXCR on the 5' RACE reads and lists one entry per CDR3 protein. The data contain 1.5 million to 2 million distinct CDR3 sequences, roughly 30% of them singletons. The V gene lost 7 bases and the J gene lost 4 bases, with 14 bases spanning the gap. Germline V lookup: CDR1 SNHLY, CDR2 FYNNEI. The CDR3 length is 15 residues. No fewer than 6 million PBMCs went into each sample. Concerning this clonotype: As yet, its antigen is unknown.

V and J are TRBV2 and TRBJ2-6, with unresolved D. The sequence was collected from a woman aged 25 to 39 in good health. The sequenced material came from blood. CDR3 in DNA: TGTGCCAGCATAGGATCAAAGGAGGGGGCCAACGTCCTGACTTTC. Translation gives CASIGSKEGANVLTF.